Sequencing of this T cell receptor (beta chain) was carried out in a study of neurological immune-mediated disorders. TCRdb re-called the 5' RACE reads through MiXCR, storing one row per CDR3 protein. The sample includes 15,000 to 20,000 distinct CDR3 sequences, about a quarter of them seen just once. The CDR3 runs 15 residues. Trimming stripped 11 bases from V and 0 bases from J, with 16 bases between. This clonotype occurred many times. This clonotype was sampled from a man aged 45 to 65 with HTLV-1-associated myelopathy (HAM/TSP). The sequenced sample was PBMCs. This chain links TRBV12-3 or TRBV12-4 with TRBJ2-2, with TRBD1 as a possible D gene (5 bases). CDR3 DNA: TGTGCCTTCCAAGGGGCTCCACCGAACACCGGGGAGCTGTTTTTT. Amino acids: CAFQGAPPNTGELFF.